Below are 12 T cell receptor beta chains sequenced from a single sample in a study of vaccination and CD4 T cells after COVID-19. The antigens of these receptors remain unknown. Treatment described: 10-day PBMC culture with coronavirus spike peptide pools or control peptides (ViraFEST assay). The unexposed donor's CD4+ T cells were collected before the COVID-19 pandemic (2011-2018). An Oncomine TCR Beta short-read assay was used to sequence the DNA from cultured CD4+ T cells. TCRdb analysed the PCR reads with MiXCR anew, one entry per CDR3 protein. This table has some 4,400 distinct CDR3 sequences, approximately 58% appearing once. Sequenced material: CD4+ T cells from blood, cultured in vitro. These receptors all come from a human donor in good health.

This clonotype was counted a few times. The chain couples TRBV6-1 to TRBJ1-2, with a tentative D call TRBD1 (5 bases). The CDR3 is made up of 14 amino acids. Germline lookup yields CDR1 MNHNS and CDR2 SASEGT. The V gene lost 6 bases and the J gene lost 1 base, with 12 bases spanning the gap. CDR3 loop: CASRWDANNYGYTF. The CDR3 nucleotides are TGTGCCAGCAGATGGGACGCTAATAACTATGGCTACACCTTC.

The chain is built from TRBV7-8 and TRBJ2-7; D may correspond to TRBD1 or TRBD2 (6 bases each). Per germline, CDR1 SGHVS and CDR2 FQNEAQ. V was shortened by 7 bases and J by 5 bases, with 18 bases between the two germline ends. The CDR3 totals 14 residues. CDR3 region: CASKRQGGQNEQYF. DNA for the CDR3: TGTGCCAGCAAGCGGCAAGGGGGGCAGAACGAGCAGTACTTC.

This chain's CDR3 is CASSLDTFNQPQHF. Written as DNA, the CDR3 is TGTGCCAGCAGCTTAGACACGTTCAATCAGCCCCAGCATTTT. This chain connects TRBV7-2 to TRBJ1-5; D not certain. The germline V gene has CDR1 SGHTA and CDR2 FQGNSA. V was cut by 1 base and J by 3 bases, with 7 bases left in between. This CDR3 comprises 14 residues.

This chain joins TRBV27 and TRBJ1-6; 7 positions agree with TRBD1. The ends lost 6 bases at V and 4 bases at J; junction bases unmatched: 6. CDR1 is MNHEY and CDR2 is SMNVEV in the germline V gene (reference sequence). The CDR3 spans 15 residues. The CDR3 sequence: CASSPEGAYNSPLHF. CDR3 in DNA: TGTGCCAGCAGCCCCGAGGGGGCTTATAATTCACCCCTCCACTTT.

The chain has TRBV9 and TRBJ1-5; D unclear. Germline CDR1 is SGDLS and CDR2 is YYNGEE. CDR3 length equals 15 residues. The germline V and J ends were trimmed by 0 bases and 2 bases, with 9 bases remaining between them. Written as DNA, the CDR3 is TGTGCCAGCAGCGTAGACGGCCGGGGCAATCAGCCCCAGCATTTT. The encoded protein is CASSVDGRGNQPQHF. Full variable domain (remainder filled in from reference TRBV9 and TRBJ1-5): DSGVTQTPKHLITATGQRVTLRCSPRSGDLSVYWYQQSLDQGLQFLIQYYNGEERAKGNILERFSAQQFPDLHSELNLSSLELGDSALYFCASSVDGRGNQPQHFGDGTRLSIL.

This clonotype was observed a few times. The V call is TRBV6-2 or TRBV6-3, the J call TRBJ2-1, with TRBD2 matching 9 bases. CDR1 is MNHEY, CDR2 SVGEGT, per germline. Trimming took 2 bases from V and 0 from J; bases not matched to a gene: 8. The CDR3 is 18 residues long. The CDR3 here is CASSYHRAGGISYNEQFF. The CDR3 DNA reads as TGTGCCAGCAGTTACCATCGAGCGGGGGGCATCTCCTACAATGAGCAGTTCTTC.

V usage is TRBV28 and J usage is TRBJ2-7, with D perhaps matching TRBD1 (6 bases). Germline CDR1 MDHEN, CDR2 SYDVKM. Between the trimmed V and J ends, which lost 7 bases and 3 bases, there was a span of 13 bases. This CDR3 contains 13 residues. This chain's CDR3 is CASISQGNYEQYF. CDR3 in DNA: TGTGCCAGCATTTCCCAGGGGAACTACGAGCAGTACTTC.

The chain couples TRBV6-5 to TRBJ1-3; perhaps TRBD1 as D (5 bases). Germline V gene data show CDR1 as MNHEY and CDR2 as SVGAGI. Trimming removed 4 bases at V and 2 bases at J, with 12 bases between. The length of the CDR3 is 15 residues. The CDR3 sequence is CASSLRVQAGNTIYF. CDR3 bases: TGTGCCAGCAGTTTACGGGTACAGGCTGGAAACACCATATATTTT.

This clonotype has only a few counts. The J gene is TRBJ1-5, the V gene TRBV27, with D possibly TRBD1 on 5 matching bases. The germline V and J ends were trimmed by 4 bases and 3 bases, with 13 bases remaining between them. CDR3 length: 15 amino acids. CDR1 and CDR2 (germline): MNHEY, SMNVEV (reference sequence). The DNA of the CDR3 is TGTGCCAGCAGTTCTATCGGGGCCTTCAATCAGCCCCAGCATTTT. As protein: CASSSIGAFNQPQHF.

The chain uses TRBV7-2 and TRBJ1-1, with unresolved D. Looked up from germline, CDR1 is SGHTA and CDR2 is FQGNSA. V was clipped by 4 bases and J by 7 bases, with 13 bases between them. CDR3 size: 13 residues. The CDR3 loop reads CASSSRLGDEAFF. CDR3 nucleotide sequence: TGTGCCAGCAGCTCCCGCCTGGGAGATGAAGCTTTCTTT.

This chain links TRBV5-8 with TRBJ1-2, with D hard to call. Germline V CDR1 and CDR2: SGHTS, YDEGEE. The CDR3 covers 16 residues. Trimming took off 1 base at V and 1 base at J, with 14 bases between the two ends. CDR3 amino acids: CASSLSSFGVNYGYTF. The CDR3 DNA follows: TGTGCCAGCAGCTTGAGTTCGTTTGGGGTTAACTATGGCTACACCTTC.

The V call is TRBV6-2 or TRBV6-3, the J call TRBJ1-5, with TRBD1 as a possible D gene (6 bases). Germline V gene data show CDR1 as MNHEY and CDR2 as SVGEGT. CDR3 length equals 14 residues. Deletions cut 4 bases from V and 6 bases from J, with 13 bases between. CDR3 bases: TGTGCCAGCAGTTCTCCAGGGGAGGGTCAGCCCCAGCATTTT. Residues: CASSSPGEGQPQHF.